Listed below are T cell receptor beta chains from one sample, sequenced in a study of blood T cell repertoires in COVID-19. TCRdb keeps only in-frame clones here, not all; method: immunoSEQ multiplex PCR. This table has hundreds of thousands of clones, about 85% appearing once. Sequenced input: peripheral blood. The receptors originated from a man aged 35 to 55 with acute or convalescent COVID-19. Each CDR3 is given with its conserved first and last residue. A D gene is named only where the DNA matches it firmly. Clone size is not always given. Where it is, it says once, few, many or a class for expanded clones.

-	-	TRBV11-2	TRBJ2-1	CASRITRANEQFF	TGTGCCAGCAGAATCACTAGGGCCAATGAGCAGTTCTTC
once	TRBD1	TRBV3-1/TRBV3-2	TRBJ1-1	CASSQGQGVWTEAFF	TGTGCCAGCAGCCAAGGACAGGGGGTTTGGACTGAAGCTTTCTTT
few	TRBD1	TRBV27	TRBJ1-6	CASSPYWDSGLYNSPLHF	TGTGCCAGCAGTCCCTACTGGGACAGCGGCTTATATAATTCACCCCTCCACTTT
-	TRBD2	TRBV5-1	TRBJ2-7	CASSFASGGTYEQYF	TGCGCCAGCAGCTTCGCCAGCGGGGGGACCTACGAGCAGTACTTC
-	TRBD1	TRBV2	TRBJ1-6	CASRKDRGNLDSPLHF	TGTGCCAGCAGAAAAGACAGGGGAAACTTGGATTCACCCCTCCACTTT
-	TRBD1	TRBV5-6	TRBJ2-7	CASSSLGTGDEQYF	TGTGCCAGCAGCTCCCTGGGGACAGGGGACGAGCAGTACTTC
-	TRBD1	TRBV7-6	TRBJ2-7	CASSLGLQGAGEQYF	TGTGCCAGCAGCTTGGGGCTACAGGGGGCTGGAGAGCAGTACTTC
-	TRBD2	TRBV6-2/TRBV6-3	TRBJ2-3	CASSSQILAGGPPDTQYF	TGTGCCAGCAGTTCCCAGATCTTAGCGGGAGGGCCCCCAGATACGCAGTATTTT
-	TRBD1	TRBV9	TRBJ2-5	CASSLNPRGLDETQYF	TGTGCCAGCAGCCTTAACCCCAGGGGGCTGGATGAGACCCAGTACTTC
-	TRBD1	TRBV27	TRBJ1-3	CASTLGGRNTIYF	TGTGCCAGCACATTAGGGGGCCGAAACACCATATATTTT
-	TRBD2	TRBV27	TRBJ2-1	CASASNQAGERNEQFF	TGTGCCAGCGCGAGCAATCAGGCGGGAGAAAGGAATGAGCAGTTCTTC
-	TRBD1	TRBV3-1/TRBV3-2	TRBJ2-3	CASSVRTGEADTQYF	TGTGCCAGCAGCGTCCGGACAGGGGAGGCAGATACGCAGTATTTT
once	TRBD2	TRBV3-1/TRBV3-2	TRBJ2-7	CASSLAPPGLAAPWWGEQYF	TGTGCCAGCAGCCTCGCGCCCCCGGGACTAGCGGCCCCCTGGTGGGGTGAGCAGTACTTC
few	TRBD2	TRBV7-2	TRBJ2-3	CASSFTGTSSTDTQYF	TGTGCCAGCAGCTTTACCGGGACTAGCAGCACAGATACGCAGTATTTT
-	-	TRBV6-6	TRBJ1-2	CASSYSDSAYYGYTF	TGTGCCAGCAGTTACTCGGACAGCGCGTACTATGGCTACACCTTC
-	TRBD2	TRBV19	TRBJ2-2	CASSITGTSGGPSNGELFF	TGTGCCAGTAGTATTACCGGGACTAGCGGGGGCCCCTCTAACGGGGAGCTGTTTTTT
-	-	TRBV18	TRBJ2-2	CASSSTGELFF	TGTGCCAGCTCCAGTACCGGGGAGCTGTTTTTT
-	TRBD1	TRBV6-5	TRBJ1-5	CASRPQGLYQPQHF	TGTGCCAGCAGACCACAGGGGCTATATCAGCCCCAGCATTTT
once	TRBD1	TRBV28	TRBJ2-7	CASSLPPGGLQYF	TGTGCCAGCAGTTTGCCCCCAGGGGGCTTGCAGTACTTC
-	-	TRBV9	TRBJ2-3	CASSVQDLASDTQYF	TGTGCCAGCAGCGTACAGGATCTTGCTTCAGATACGCAGTATTTT
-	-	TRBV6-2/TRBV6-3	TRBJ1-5	CASSFDTPQPQHF	TGTGCCAGCAGTTTCGACACCCCTCAGCCCCAGCATTTT
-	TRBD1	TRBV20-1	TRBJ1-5	CSASRATGGSNQPQHF	TGCAGTGCTAGTAGGGCTACAGGGGGAAGCAATCAGCCCCAGCATTTT
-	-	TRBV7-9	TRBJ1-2	CASSLDGVPVGYTF	TGTGCCAGCAGCTTAGACGGTGTGCCGGTAGGCTACACCTTC
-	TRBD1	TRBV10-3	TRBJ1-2	CAISESTGGYGYTF	TGTGCCATCAGTGAGTCGACAGGGGGGTATGGCTACACCTTC
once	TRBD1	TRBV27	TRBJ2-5	CASTRTGGETQYF	TGTGCCAGCACCCGGACAGGGGGAGAGACCCAGTACTTC
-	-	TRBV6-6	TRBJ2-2	CASSYLSADTGELFF	TGTGCCAGCAGTTACTTGAGCGCGGACACCGGGGAGCTGTTTTTT
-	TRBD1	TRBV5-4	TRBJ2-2	CASSRRTGGSTGELFF	TGTGCCAGCAGCCGTCGGACAGGGGGCAGCACCGGGGAGCTGTTTTTT
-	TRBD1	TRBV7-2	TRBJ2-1	CASSSRTGVSNEQFF	TGTGCCAGCAGCTCTCGGACAGGTGTTAGCAATGAGCAGTTCTTC
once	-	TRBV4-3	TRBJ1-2	CASSQDVAGGLYGYTF	TGCGCCAGCAGCCAAGATGTCGCGGGTGGTCTCTATGGCTACACCTTC
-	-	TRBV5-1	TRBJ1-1	CASSLESGRDTEAFF	TGCGCCAGCAGCTTGGAATCAGGGAGGGACACTGAAGCTTTCTTT
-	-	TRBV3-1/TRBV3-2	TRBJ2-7	CASSPGGTAFEQYF	TGTGCCAGCAGTCCCGGCGGGACGGCCTTCGAGCAGTACTTC
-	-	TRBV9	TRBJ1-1	CASSPPRYTGNTEAFF	TGTGCCAGCAGCCCACCCCGATATACAGGGAACACTGAAGCTTTCTTT
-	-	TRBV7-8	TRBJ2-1	CASSKQGYNEQFF	TGTGCCAGCAGTAAACAGGGCTACAATGAGCAGTTCTTC
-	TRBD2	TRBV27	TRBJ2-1	CASSLRGLAGGPSSYNEQFF	TGTGCCAGCAGTTTAAGGGGACTAGCGGGAGGGCCGAGCTCCTACAATGAGCAGTTCTTC
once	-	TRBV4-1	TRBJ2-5	CASSQEAERQETQYF	TGCGCCAGCAGCCAAGAAGCGGAAAGACAAGAGACCCAGTACTTC
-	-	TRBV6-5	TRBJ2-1	CASSYSTLREQFF	TGTGCCAGCAGTTACTCGACCTTGCGGGAGCAGTTCTTC
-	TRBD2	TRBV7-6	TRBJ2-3	CASSLAPLSGGEYTDTQYF	TGTGCCAGCAGCTTAGCCCCCCTGAGCGGGGGGGAATACACAGATACGCAGTATTTT
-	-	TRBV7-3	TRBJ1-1	CASSFGGRNTEAFF	TGTGCCAGCAGCTTTGGGGGGAGGAACACTGAAGCTTTCTTT
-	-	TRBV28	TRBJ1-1	CASSLTGINTEAFF	TGTGCCAGCAGCTTGACCGGGATCAACACTGAAGCTTTCTTT
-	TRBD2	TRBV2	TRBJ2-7	CASTRGGYEQYF	TGTGCCAGCACCCGCGGGGGCTACGAGCAGTACTTC
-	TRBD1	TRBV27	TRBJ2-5	CASSLGTGVQETQYF	TGTGCCAGCAGTTTGGGGACAGGGGTCCAAGAGACCCAGTACTTC
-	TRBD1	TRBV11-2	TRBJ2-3	CASSQGTGNTQYF	TGTGCCAGCAGCCAGGGGACAGGGAATACGCAGTATTTT
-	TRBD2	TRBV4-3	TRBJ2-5	CASSQQAGAGTQYF	TGCGCCAGCAGCCAACAAGCGGGAGCAGGGACCCAGTACTTC
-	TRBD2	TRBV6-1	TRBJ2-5	CASSEAGGGFGTQYF	TGTGCCAGCAGTGAGGCGGGGGGAGGGTTTGGGACCCAGTACTTC
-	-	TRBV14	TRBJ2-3	CASSRIQGSYGTQYF	TGTGCCAGCAGCCGAATCCAGGGTTCATACGGTACGCAGTATTTT
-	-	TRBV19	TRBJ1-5	CASNGIGVSQPQHF	TGTGCCAGTAACGGCATAGGGGTAAGTCAGCCCCAGCATTTT
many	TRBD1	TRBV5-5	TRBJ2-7	CASSPADDREVYEQYF	TGTGCCAGCAGCCCAGCGGACGACAGGGAAGTCTACGAGCAGTACTTC
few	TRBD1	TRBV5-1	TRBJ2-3	CASNLDRVRGTQYF	TGCGCCAGCAATTTGGACAGGGTAAGGGGTACGCAGTATTTT
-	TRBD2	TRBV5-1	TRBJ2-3	CASSFPAGGIETDTQYF	TGCGCCAGCAGCTTCCCCGCGGGGGGAATCGAAACAGATACGCAGTATTTT
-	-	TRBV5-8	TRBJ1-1	CASSFLSWNTEAFF	TGTGCCAGCAGCTTTCTCAGTTGGAACACTGAAGCTTTCTTT
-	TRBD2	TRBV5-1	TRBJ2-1	CASRTSGSLNEQFF	TGCGCCAGCCGGACTAGCGGGAGTTTGAATGAGCAGTTCTTC
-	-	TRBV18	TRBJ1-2	CASSPALGGYGYTF	TGTGCCAGCTCACCGGCCTTAGGGGGCTATGGCTACACCTTC
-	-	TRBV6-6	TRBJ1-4	CASRGGAGNEKLFF	TGTGCCAGCAGGGGTGGGGCGGGGAATGAAAAACTGTTTTTT